This T cell receptor (beta chain) was profiled in a study of blood T cell repertoires in COVID-19. Whole-study context: Acute and convalescent COVID-19 samples came from the United States, Italy and Spain. Sources were T cells, B-cell-depleted T cells, or PBMCs; the material itself was cDNA or gDNA.

Germline V gene data show CDR1 as SGHTA and CDR2 as FQGNSA. The V gene end was trimmed by 2 bases and the J gene end by 5 bases; junction bases not matched to a gene: 11. This CDR3 is 16 amino acids long. Per the authors' pipeline: Amplifying reference gene primers gave estimates of nucleated cell counts. Sequencing was performed with immunoSEQ multiplex PCR; in TCRdb, only in-frame clones are kept and a portion is missing. The D gene and trimming were derived from the DNA, and the V and J assignments and clone size from that table. The repertoire holds tens of thousands of clones, with 90% to 95% as singletons.

The source is a human donor with active COVID-19. The donor label of this sample is uncertain. This chain connects TRBV7-2 to TRBJ1-2, with 7 bases fitting TRBD1. Sequencing was done on a sample of peripheral blood. The CDR3 region has the DNA TGTGCCAGCAGCTTATCCCCCTCCGGGACAGCTTATGGCTACACCTTC. Translated, it gives CASSLSPSGTAYGYTF.